The 22 T cell receptor beta chains below all came from one sample that was sequenced in a study of identifying expanded T cells in peripheral blood. Method: immunoSEQ multiplex PCR; TCRdb's copy keeps in-frame clones and lacks some. The repertoire includes about 100,000 clones, approximately 86% of them detected once, and approximately 5.6% sits in the top ten. The sample was blood. The receptor source for this set is a person aged 18-70 years in good health.

This clone was recorded many times. The chain is built from TRBV15 and TRBJ1-5; D ambiguous. The CDR3 covers 17 residues. Deletions cut 0 bases from V and 1 base from J, with 13 bases between. Per germline, CDR1 LNHNV and CDR2 YYDKDF (reference sequence). This chain's CDR3 is CATSRDPREKSNQPQHF. CDR3 DNA: TGTGCCACCAGCAGAGATCCCCGGGAAAAAAGCAATCAGCCCCAGCATTTT.

This chain uses TRBV13 with TRBJ1-2; D is unclear. The CDR3 is made up of 13 amino acids. Looked up from germline, CDR1 is PRHDT and CDR2 is FYEKMQ (reference sequence). Trimming left V 8 bases short and J 4 bases short, with 14 bases between. The DNA of the CDR3 is TGTGCCAGCGCGGGAACCTTAACCTATGGCTACACCTTC. It encodes CASAGTLTYGYTF.

V and J are TRBV6-5 and TRBJ2-7; D possibly corresponds to TRBD1 (5 bases). V shed 5 bases and J shed 4 bases, with 15 bases lying between them. Germline V CDR1 and CDR2: MNHEY, SVGAGI. The CDR3 sequence is 14 residues long. The CDR3 bases are TGTGCCAGCAGTCCAGGGTTTTCGGTTTACGAGCAGTACTTC. It encodes CASSPGFSVYEQYF.

The chain links TRBV5-6 to TRBJ2-1; possibly TRBD1 for D (5 bases). CDR3 length equals 13 residues. Germline CDR1 SGHDT, CDR2 YYEEEE. Trimming removed 9 bases from V and 7 bases from J, with 17 bases in between. The CDR3 is CATSASRGNEQFF. CDR3 nucleotide sequence: TGTGCCACCTCCGCCTCTAGGGGTAATGAGCAGTTCTTC.

The gene calls are TRBV6-9 and TRBJ2-1, with 9 bases lining up with TRBD2. Losses at the gene ends were 3 bases for V and 10 bases for J; bases not matched to a gene: 10. This CDR3 comprises 15 residues. Per the germline V gene, CDR1 is MNHGY and CDR2 is SVAAGI. CDR3 bases: TGTGCCAGCAGTTACTCCTCGGGACTAGCAAACGAGCAGTTCTTC. Its translation: CASSYSSGLANEQFF.

The chain links TRBV5-1 to TRBJ2-5, with D perhaps matching TRBD1 (6 bases). The germline gives CDR1 SGHRS, CDR2 YFSETQ. V lost 0 bases and J 2 bases, leaving 8 bases between the germline ends. This CDR3 is 14 amino acids long. The CDR3 loop is CASSLATGQETQYF. The CDR3 bases are TGCGCCAGCAGCTTGGCGACAGGACAAGAGACCCAGTACTTC.

CDR3 coding DNA: TGTGCCAGCAGCACACTGGCAGGGGCCCTTTCGGATACGCAGTATTTT. This sequence encodes CASSTLAGALSDTQYF. The chain is built from TRBV7-2 and TRBJ2-3, with D tentatively TRBD1 (6 bases). V shed 5 bases and J shed 6 bases, with 21 bases lying between them. CDR1 SGHTA and CDR2 FQGNSA come from the germline V gene. The CDR3 length is 16 residues.

The V gene is TRBV10-2, the J gene TRBJ2-7; possibly TRBD2 for D (5 bases). The germline V gene has CDR1 WSHSY and CDR2 SAAADI. The CDR3 has 15 amino acids. CDR3 DNA sequence: TGCGCCAGCAGTGAGTCGAGGGCTCCCCGCGACCCGGGGAGCGTC. It specifies CASSESRAPRDPGSV.

The chain combines TRBV4-3 with TRBJ2-3; unclear D gene. V was cut by 4 bases and J by 0 bases, with 20 bases left in between. This CDR3 region has 18 residues. Germline loops: CDR1 LGHNA, CDR2 YSLEER. DNA for the CDR3: TGCGCCAGCAGCCTCAATGTACAATCGGGTTCTAGCACAGATACGCAGTATTTT. Residues: CASSLNVQSGSSTDTQYF.

V is TRBV7-6 and J is TRBJ2-5, with 9 bases aligning to TRBD1. J was trimmed by 5 bases and V by 4 bases; bases with no gene match: 5. The length of the CDR3 is 14 residues. CDR1 is SGHVS, CDR2 FNYEAQ, per germline. CDR3 loop: CASSSTGGAETQYF. The CDR3 DNA reads TGTGCCAGCAGCTCTACAGGGGGCGCGGAGACCCAGTACTTC.

This chain connects TRBV29-1 to TRBJ1-5; 9 bases fit TRBD1. Germline CDR1 and CDR2: SQVTM and ANQGSEA. After removal of 5 bases from V and 7 bases from J, the junction contained 3 bases not matched to a gene. The CDR3 has 12 residues. The CDR3 DNA reads TGCAGCGTTTCGGACAGGGGACAGCCCCAGCATTTT. It yields the protein CSVSDRGQPQHF.

This chain joins TRBV6-4 and TRBJ2-3; 10 nucleotides agree with TRBD2. Germline CDR1 MRHNA, CDR2 SNTAGT. The trim removed 3 bases at V and 4 bases at J, leaving 7 bases unmatched. The CDR3 loop spans 16 amino acids. The CDR3 DNA is TGTGCCAGCAGTGAAGTAGCGGGGGGTGAAGCAGATACGCAGTATTTT. It encodes CASSEVAGGEADTQYF.

The chain combines TRBV19 with TRBJ1-4; D remains ambiguous. The germline V gene encodes CDR1 LNHDA and CDR2 SQIVND (reference sequence). The CDR3 has 13 residues. V shed 11 bases and J shed 6 bases, with 16 bases lying between them. CDR3 sequence (DNA): TGTGCCTGCGCCCCACAATCGGATGAAAAACTGTTTTTT. Translating gives CACAPQSDEKLFF.

V usage is TRBV5-1 and J usage is TRBJ1-1; no clear D. CDR1 SGHRS and CDR2 YFSETQ come from the germline V gene. Trimming left V 1 base short and J 1 base short, with 8 bases between. CDR3 size: 14 residues. CDR3 amino acids: CASSLSTPNTEAFF. CDR3 coding DNA: TGCGCCAGCAGCTTGTCAACGCCGAACACTGAAGCTTTCTTT.

This chain links TRBV30 with TRBJ1-1; D gene ambiguous. The CDR3 totals 11 residues. Per the germline V gene, CDR1 is GTSNPN and CDR2 is SVGIG (reference sequence). Deletions cut 0 bases from V and 11 bases from J, with 10 bases between. This CDR3 reads CAWSVRGGAFF. CDR3 coding DNA: TGTGCCTGGAGTGTACGAGGAGGGGCTTTCTTT.

This chain connects TRBV13 to TRBJ2-5; D gene unclear. V lost 5 bases to trimming and J lost 0 bases, with 22 bases between them. Germline assignment: CDR1 PRHDT and CDR2 FYEKMQ (reference sequence). The CDR3 has 18 amino acids. CDR3 sequence reads: CASSHRALHETYQETQYF. Here the CDR3 DNA reads TGTGCCAGCAGCCACCGGGCGCTGCATGAGACCTACCAAGAGACCCAGTACTTC.

This chain's CDR3 is CASSQDRGDNEQYF. The CDR3 DNA is TGCGCCAGCAGCCAAGATCGAGGGGACAACGAGCAGTACTTC. The V and J genes are TRBV4-1 and TRBJ2-7; a possible D gene is TRBD1 (6 bases). The germline V gene has CDR1 MGHRA and CDR2 YSYEKL. This CDR3 spans 14 amino acids. Trimming took off 0 bases at V and 5 bases at J, with 11 bases between the two ends.

On this clone itself: Other DNA sequences in this specimen translate into the identical CDR3. This chain joins TRBV7-3 and TRBJ2-3; maybe TRBD1 (5 bases). Germline-derived CDR1 and CDR2 are SGHTA and FQGTGA. Trimming removed 1 base at V and 1 base at J, with 6 bases between. There are 14 residues in the CDR3. This CDR3 reads CASSLRGRTDTQYF. The CDR3 nucleotides read TGTGCCAGCAGCTTAAGGGGCCGCACAGATACGCAGTATTTT.

This clone was detected only once. The chain has TRBV5-6 and TRBJ2-7; no clear D. The CDR3 covers 12 residues. Per germline, CDR1 SGHDT and CDR2 YYEEEE. Trimming pared 0 bases from V and 5 bases from J, leaving 6 bases between. CDR3 region: CASSLDSNEQYF. In DNA form, the CDR3 reads TGTGCCAGCAGCTTGGACAGTAACGAGCAGTACTTC. Using reference TRBV5-6 and TRBJ2-7 for the parts outside the CDR3, the full variable domain is DAGVTQSPTHLIKTRGQQVTLRCSPKSGHDTVSWYQQALGQGPQFIFQYYEEEERQRGNFPDRFSGHQFPNYSSELNVNALLLGDSALYLCASSLDSNEQYFGPGTRLTVT.

The chain uses TRBV2 and TRBJ2-1; D is unresolved. V lost 7 bases, J lost 7 bases, and 20 bases lay in between. The length of the CDR3 is 15 residues. Germline lookup yields CDR1 SNHLY and CDR2 FYNNEI. This chain's CDR3 is CASTGVESPENEQFF. The CDR3 DNA sequence: TGTGCCAGCACCGGAGTGGAGTCCCCAGAGAATGAGCAGTTCTTC.

The chain joins TRBV27 to TRBJ1-3; D call uncertain. Trimming removed 1 base at V and 4 bases at J, with 11 bases between. The CDR3 runs to 15 residues. CDR1 and CDR2 from the germline V gene are MNHEY and SMNVEV (reference sequence). The CDR3 loop reads CASSLWGGSGNTIYF. As DNA, the CDR3 is TGTGCCAGCAGTTTATGGGGAGGTTCCGGAAACACCATATATTTT.

The J gene is TRBJ1-5, the V gene TRBV4-1; D call uncertain. The V gene's germline CDR1 is MGHRA and CDR2 YSYEKL. There are 14 residues in the CDR3. Trimming cost V 4 bases and J 0 bases, with 7 bases left between them. The CDR3 protein is CASSPDISNQPQHF. The CDR3 DNA follows: TGCGCCAGCAGCCCAGACATTAGCAATCAGCCCCAGCATTTT.